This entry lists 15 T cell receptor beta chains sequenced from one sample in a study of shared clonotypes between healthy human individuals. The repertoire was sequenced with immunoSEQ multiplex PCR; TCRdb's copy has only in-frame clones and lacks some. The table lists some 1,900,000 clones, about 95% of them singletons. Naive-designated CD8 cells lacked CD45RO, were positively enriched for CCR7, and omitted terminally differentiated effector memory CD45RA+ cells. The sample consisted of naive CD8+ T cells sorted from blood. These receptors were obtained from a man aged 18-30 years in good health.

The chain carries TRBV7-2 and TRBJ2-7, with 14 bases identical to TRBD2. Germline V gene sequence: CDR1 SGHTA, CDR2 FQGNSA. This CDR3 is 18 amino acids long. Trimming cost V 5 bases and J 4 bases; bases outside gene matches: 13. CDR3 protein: CASSLPRGLAGGLYEQYF. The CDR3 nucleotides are TGTGCCAGCAGCCTCCCGCGCGGACTAGCGGGGGGACTTTACGAGCAGTACTTC.

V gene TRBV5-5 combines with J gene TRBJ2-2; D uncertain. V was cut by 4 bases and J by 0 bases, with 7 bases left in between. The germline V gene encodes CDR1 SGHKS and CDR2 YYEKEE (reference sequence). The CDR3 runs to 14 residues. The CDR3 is CASSPPANTGELFF. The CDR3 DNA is TGTGCCAGCAGCCCACCGGCGAACACCGGGGAGCTGTTTTTT.

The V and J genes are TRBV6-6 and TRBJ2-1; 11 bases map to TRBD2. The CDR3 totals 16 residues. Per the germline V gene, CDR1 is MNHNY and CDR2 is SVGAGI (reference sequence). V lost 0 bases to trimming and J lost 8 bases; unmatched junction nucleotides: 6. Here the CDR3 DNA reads TGTGCCAGCAGTTACTCGACTAGCGGGGCCTTCGATGAGCAGTTCTTC. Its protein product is CASSYSTSGAFDEQFF.

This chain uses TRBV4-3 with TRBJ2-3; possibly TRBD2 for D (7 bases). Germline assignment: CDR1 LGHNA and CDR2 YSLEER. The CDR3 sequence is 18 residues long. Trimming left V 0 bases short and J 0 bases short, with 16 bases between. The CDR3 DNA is TGCGCCAGCAGCCAAGATCGGCCCGCGGGGGCTAGCACAGATACGCAGTATTTT. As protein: CASSQDRPAGASTDTQYF.

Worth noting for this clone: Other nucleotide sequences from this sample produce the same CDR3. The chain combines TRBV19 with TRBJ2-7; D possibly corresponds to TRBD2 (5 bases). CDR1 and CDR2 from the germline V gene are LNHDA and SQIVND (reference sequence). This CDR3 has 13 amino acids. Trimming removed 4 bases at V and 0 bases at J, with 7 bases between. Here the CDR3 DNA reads TGTGCCAGTAGTACGGGAAGCTCCTACGAGCAGTACTTC. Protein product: CASSTGSSYEQYF.

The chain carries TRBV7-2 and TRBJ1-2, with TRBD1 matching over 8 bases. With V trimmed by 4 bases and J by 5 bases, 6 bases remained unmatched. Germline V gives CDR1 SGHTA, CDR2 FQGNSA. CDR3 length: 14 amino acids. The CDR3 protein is CASSWTGLGYGYTF. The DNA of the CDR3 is TGTGCCAGCAGCTGGACAGGGCTCGGATATGGCTACACCTTC.

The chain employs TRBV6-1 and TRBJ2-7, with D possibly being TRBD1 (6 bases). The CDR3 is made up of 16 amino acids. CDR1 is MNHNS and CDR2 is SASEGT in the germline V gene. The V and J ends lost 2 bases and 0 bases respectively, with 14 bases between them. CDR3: CASSEMGRGSSYEQYF. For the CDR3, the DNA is TGTGCCAGCAGTGAAATGGGTAGGGGGAGCTCCTACGAGCAGTACTTC.

Here the CDR3 DNA reads TGCGCCAGCAGCCAAACCCAACCAGGGGGCGTTAATGAAAAACTGTTTTTT. Protein: CASSQTQPGGVNEKLFF. The rearrangement joins TRBV4-1 to TRBJ1-4; TRBD1 matches 8 bases. The CDR3 extends over 17 amino acids. Looked up from germline, CDR1 is MGHRA and CDR2 is YSYEKL. Germline trimming cut 2 bases from V and 4 bases from J; bases unmatched to any gene: 9.

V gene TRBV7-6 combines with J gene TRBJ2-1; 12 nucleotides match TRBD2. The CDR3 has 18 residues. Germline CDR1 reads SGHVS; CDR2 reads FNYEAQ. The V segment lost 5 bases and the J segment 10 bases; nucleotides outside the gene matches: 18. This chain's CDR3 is CASSDTPPLAGGPREQFF. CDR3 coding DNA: TGTGCCAGCAGCGACACCCCCCCTCTAGCGGGGGGGCCGAGGGAGCAGTTCTTC.

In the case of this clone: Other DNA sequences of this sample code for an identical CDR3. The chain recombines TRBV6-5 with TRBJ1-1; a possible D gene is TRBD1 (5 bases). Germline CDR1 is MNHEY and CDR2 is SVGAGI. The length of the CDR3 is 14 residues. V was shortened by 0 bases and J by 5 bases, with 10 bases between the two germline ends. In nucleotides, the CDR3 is TGTGCCAGCAGTTACTCGATGGGGGGGACTGAAGCTTTCTTT. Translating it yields CASSYSMGGTEAFF.

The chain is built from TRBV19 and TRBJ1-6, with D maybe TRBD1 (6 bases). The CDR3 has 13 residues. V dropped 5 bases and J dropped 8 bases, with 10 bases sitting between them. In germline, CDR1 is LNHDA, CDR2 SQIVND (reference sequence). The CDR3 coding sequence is TGTGCCAGTAGTCCAGGACAGTATTCACCCCTCCACTTT. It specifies CASSPGQYSPLHF.

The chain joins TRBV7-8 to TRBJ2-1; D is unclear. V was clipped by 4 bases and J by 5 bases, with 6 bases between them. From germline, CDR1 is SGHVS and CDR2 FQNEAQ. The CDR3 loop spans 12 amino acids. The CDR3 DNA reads TGTGCCAGCAGCTACCCAAACAATGAGCAGTTCTTC. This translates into CASSYPNNEQFF.

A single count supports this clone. DNA for the CDR3: TGTGCCAGCAGCTTGGGGAGCGGGGTGCTCTACAATGAGCAGTTCTTC. Translated, it gives CASSLGSGVLYNEQFF. This sequence joins TRBV11-1 and TRBJ2-1, with 7 bases lining up with TRBD2. The CDR3 is made up of 16 amino acids. V shed 3 bases and J 3 bases; nucleotides not matched to a gene: 8. Germline lookup yields CDR1 SGHAT and CDR2 FQDESV (reference sequence). Complete variable domain (other parts from reference TRBV11-1 and TRBJ2-1): EAEVAQSPRYKITEKSQAVAFWCDPISGHATLYWYRQILGQGPELLVQFQDESVVDDSQLPKDRFSAERLKGVDSTLKIQPAELGDSAMYLCASSLGSGVLYNEQFFGPGTRLTVL.

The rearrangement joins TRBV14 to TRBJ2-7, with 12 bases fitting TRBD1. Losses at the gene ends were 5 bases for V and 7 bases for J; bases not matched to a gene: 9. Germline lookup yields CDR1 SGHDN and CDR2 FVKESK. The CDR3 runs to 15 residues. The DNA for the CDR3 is TGTGCCAGCAGCGACCGGGACAGGGGGCTGGGAGAGCAGTACTTC. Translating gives CASSDRDRGLGEQYF.

The CDR3 coding sequence is TGCAGCGTTGTTGACAGGGCTGATGACGATGAGCAGTTCTTC. Encoded protein: CSVVDRADDDEQFF. The chain recombines TRBV29-1 with TRBJ2-1, with 7 bases fitting TRBD1. The germline V gene encodes CDR1 SQVTM and CDR2 ANQGSEA. CDR3 length: 14 residues. V gave up 4 bases and J gave up 8 bases; unmatched junction bases: 11.